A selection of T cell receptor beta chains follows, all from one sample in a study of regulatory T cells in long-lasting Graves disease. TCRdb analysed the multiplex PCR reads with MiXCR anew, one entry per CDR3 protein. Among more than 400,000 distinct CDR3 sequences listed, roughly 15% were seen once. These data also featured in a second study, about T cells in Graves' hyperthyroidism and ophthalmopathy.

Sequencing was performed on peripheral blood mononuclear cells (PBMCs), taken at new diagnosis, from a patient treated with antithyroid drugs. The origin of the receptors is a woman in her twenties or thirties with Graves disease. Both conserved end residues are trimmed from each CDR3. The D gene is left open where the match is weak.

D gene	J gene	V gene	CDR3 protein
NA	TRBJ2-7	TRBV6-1	ASIEAGSYSYEQY
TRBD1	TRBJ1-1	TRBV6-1	ATASGTGATEAF
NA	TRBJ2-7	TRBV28	ASSPPGWDDSYEQY
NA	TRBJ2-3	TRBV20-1	SANGGNTDTQY
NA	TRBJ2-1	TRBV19	ASSMSGGTSTYNEQF
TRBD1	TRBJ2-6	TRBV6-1	ASSTGRGRVAGANVLT
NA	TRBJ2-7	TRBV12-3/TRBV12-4	ASTSEHYEQY
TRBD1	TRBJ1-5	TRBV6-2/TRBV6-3	ASSHLPGQGYQPQH
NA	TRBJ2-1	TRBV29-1	SVVPQNNEQF
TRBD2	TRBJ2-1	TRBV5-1	ASSFPSGRAVARYNEQF
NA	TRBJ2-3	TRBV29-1	SWGPNTDTQY
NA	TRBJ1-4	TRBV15	ATSKGGATNEKLF
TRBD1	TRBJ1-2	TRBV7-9	ATFSKDRVGPSYT
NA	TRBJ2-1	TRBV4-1	ASSHPDSSGEWGEQF
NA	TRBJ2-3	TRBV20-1	SVSWGSDTQY
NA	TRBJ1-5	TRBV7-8	ASSLLPPRISNQPQH
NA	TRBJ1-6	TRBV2	ASSEALSNSPLH
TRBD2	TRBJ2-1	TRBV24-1	ATSDPGTSGRNEQF
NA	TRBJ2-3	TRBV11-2	ASSPENGINTQY
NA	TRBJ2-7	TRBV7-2	ASSLVGVGLAYEQY
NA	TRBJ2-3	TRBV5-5	ASSFREPLSDTQY
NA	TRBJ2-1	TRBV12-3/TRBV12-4	ASSLAGSSYNEQF